Shown below are 23 T cell receptor beta chains from a single sample sequenced in a study of OX40 agonist ivuxolimab in advanced cancers. Only in-frame clones appear in the TCRdb table, and some are missing; sequencing was by immunoSEQ multiplex PCR. The sample includes 26,000 or so clones, 70% to 85% seen only once; the top ten take roughly 26%. Sequencing used CD4+ or CD8+ T cells sorted from blood, obtained in a trial of the OX40 agonist ivuxolimab. These TCRs come from an adult with an advanced solid tumor such as melanoma, head and neck, liver or kidney cancer.

A word on this clone: A much larger clone lies a single base off, so this may be a read error. The chain combines TRBV7-9 with TRBJ2-7; D remains ambiguous. This CDR3 comprises 12 residues. V shed 1 base and J shed 3 bases, with 4 bases lying between them. Germline V CDR1 and CDR2: SEHNR, FQNEAQ (reference sequence). The CDR3 DNA reads as TGTGCCAGCAGCTTAGTCGGCTACGAGCAGTACTTC. Translation gives CASSLVGYEQYF. Full variable domain (missing parts from reference TRBV7-9 and TRBJ2-7): DTGVSQNPRHKITKRGQNVTFRCDPISEHNRLYWYRQTLGQGPEFLTYFQNEAQLEKSRLLSDRFSAERPKGSFSTLEIQRTEQGDSAMYLCASSLVGYEQYFGPGTRLTVT.

The chain has TRBV2 and TRBJ2-5, with 10 bases fitting TRBD2. J gave up 5 bases and V 6 bases, and 12 bases lay outside the gene matches. CDR3 length: 16 residues. In germline, CDR1 is SNHLY, CDR2 FYNNEI. The CDR3 nucleotides are TGTGCCAGCAGCCCTAGGACTAGCGGAAGGGTGGAGACCCAGTACTTC. Translating it yields CASSPRTSGRVETQYF. The full variable domain, rest sourced from reference TRBV2 and TRBJ2-5, is EPEVTQTPSHQVTQMGQEVILRCVPISNHLYFYWYRQILGQKVEFLVSFYNNEISEKSEIFDDQFSVERPDGSNFTLKIRSTKLEDSAMYFCASSPRTSGRVETQYFGPGTRLLVL.

This clone was detected only once. Here the CDR3 DNA reads TGTGCCAGCAGAGTATCCACTAGCGCTGAGCAGTTCTTC. Translated, it gives CASRVSTSAEQFF. This chain joins TRBV27 and TRBJ2-1, with 7 bases that match TRBD2. The J segment lost 9 bases and the V segment lost 6 bases, leaving 8 bases of the junction unmatched. The CDR3 covers 13 residues. CDR1 is MNHEY and CDR2 is SMNVEV in the germline V gene (reference sequence).

This chain connects TRBV19 to TRBJ1-1, with D hard to call. V shed 0 bases and J shed 4 bases, with 12 bases lying between them. CDR3 length: 15 residues. Germline CDR1 is LNHDA and CDR2 is SQIVND (reference sequence). CDR3 sequence: CASSIEEGRVTEAFF. CDR3 DNA: TGTGCCAGTAGTATAGAGGAGGGAAGGGTCACTGAAGCTTTCTTT.

V and J are TRBV7-8 and TRBJ2-1; 8 bases agree with TRBD2. This CDR3 contains 17 residues. Germline CDR1 SGHVS, CDR2 FQNEAQ. Unmatched junction bases numbered 6, after V lost 2 bases and J lost 0 bases. CDR3 in DNA: TGTGCCAGCAGCTTATTAGCGGGGCAACCCTCCTACAATGAGCAGTTCTTC. Its translation: CASSLLAGQPSYNEQFF.

The gene calls are TRBV27 and TRBJ1-2, with no clear D. Germline assignment: CDR1 MNHEY and CDR2 SMNVEV (reference sequence). Trimming took 5 bases from V and 0 from J, leaving 4 bases between them. The CDR3 is 12 amino acids. The CDR3 nucleotides are TGTGCCAGCAGTCGGACTAACTATGGCTACACCTTC. It translates to CASSRTNYGYTF.

The chain combines TRBV5-8 with TRBJ1-2; 7 bases are shared with TRBD1. Germline CDR1 reads SGHTS; CDR2 reads YDEGEE. This CDR3 has 14 residues. V was clipped by 0 bases and J by 5 bases; unmatched bases: 4. Written as DNA, the CDR3 is TGTGCCAGCAGCTTGGACAGGGGTGGATATGGCTACACCTTC. It specifies CASSLDRGGYGYTF. Complete variable domain (other parts from reference TRBV5-8 and TRBJ1-2): EAGVTQSPTHLIKTRGQQATLRCSPISGHTSVYWYQQALGLGLQFLLWYDEGEERNRGNFPPRFSGRQFPNYSSELNVNALELEDSALYLCASSLDRGGYGYTFGSGTRLTVV.

V usage is TRBV27 and J usage is TRBJ2-3, with a possible D match to TRBD2 (5 bases). The germline V gene has CDR1 MNHEY and CDR2 SMNVEV (reference sequence). The CDR3 consists of 16 residues. V was cut by 0 bases and J by 0 bases, with 10 bases left in between. CDR3 region: CASSLSGVTSTDTQYF. The DNA for the CDR3 is TGTGCCAGCAGTTTATCGGGAGTAACTAGCACAGATACGCAGTATTTT.

The chain recombines TRBV7-6 with TRBJ2-5, with 7 bases lining up with TRBD2. V was pared by 1 base and J by 5 bases, with 7 bases of the junction left unmatched. Germline lookup yields CDR1 SGHVS and CDR2 FNYEAQ. The CDR3 runs to 15 residues. In DNA, the CDR3 is TGTGCCAGCAGCTTAGAGGGAGGGCCGTGGGAGACCCAGTACTTC. It translates to CASSLEGGPWETQYF.

The V gene is TRBV28, the J gene TRBJ2-5, with D maybe TRBD1 (5 bases). Germline lookup yields CDR1 MDHEN and CDR2 SYDVKM. This CDR3 is built from 14 residues. V was cut by 6 bases and J by 4 bases, with 15 bases left in between. The DNA for the CDR3 is TGTGCCAGCAGCCAAATACAGGAAATAGAGACCCAGTACTTC. Protein: CASSQIQEIETQYF.

The chain couples TRBV11-3 to TRBJ2-5; a weak D match, TRBD2 (5 bases). CDR1 and CDR2 from the germline V gene are SGHNT and YENEEA. The germline V and J ends were trimmed by 3 bases and 0 bases, with 11 bases remaining between them. CDR3 length: 15 residues. In DNA, the CDR3 is TGTGCCAGCAGCTTGTGGACGGGGTACCAAGAGACCCAGTACTTC. Amino acid sequence: CASSLWTGYQETQYF.

The genes are TRBV9 and TRBJ1-4, with a weak D call TRBD1 (5 bases). V dropped 0 bases and J dropped 6 bases, with 12 bases sitting between them. CDR3 length: 15 residues. Germline CDR1 SGDLS, CDR2 YYNGEE. CDR3 loop: CASSVGGRVDEKLFF. CDR3 sequence (DNA): TGTGCCAGCAGCGTAGGTGGCAGGGTGGATGAAAAACTGTTTTTT.

This rearrangement joins TRBV6-1 to TRBJ2-7; the D is unclear. Trimming left V 6 bases short and J 12 bases short, with 6 bases between. The length of the CDR3 is 8 residues. Germline assignment: CDR1 MNHNS and CDR2 SASEGT. CDR3 bases: TGTGCCAGCAGCGGACGGTACTTC. Residues: CASSGRYF.

A single count supports this clone. The chain couples TRBV29-1 to TRBJ2-7, with D perhaps matching TRBD1 (6 bases). The length of the CDR3 is 12 residues. Trimming removed 7 bases at V and 1 base at J, with 11 bases between. Looked up from germline, CDR1 is SQVTM and CDR2 is ANQGSEA. CDR3: CSARTASYEQYF. In nucleotides, the CDR3 is TGCAGCGCCCGGACAGCTTCCTACGAGCAGTACTTC.

The chain employs TRBV11-2 and TRBJ2-3; TRBD1 is a possible D gene (6 bases). V was pared by 1 base and J by 0 bases, with 11 bases between. This CDR3 has 16 residues. Germline assignment: CDR1 SGHAT and CDR2 FQNNGV. This CDR3 is CASSLVGGTSTDTQYF. The CDR3 nucleotides read TGTGCCAGCAGCTTAGTAGGGGGTACTAGCACAGATACGCAGTATTTT.

The gene calls are TRBV11-3 and TRBJ2-7; D is ambiguous. Germline loops: CDR1 SGHNT, CDR2 YENEEA. V was trimmed by 2 bases and J by 4 bases, leaving 6 bases between them. CDR3 length: 12 residues. This chain's CDR3 is CASSLRAYEQYF. The CDR3, as DNA: TGTGCCAGCAGCTTACGGGCGTACGAGCAGTACTTC.

The chain recombines TRBV5-5 with TRBJ2-2, with 10 bases aligning to TRBD1. J gave up 6 bases and V 2 bases, and 7 bases lay outside the gene matches. The germline V gene has CDR1 SGHKS and CDR2 YYEKEE (reference sequence). The CDR3 sequence is 16 residues long. DNA of the CDR3: TGTGCCAGCAGCTTTAGGGGACAGGGGTGGGCCGGGGAGCTGTTTTTT. This sequence encodes CASSFRGQGWAGELFF.

The gene calls are TRBV9 and TRBJ2-7; 8 nucleotides agree with TRBD1. V was pared by 0 bases and J by 2 bases, with 4 bases of the junction left unmatched. Germline CDR1 SGDLS, CDR2 YYNGEE. The CDR3 runs 15 residues. As DNA, the CDR3 is TGTGCCAGCAGCGTAGCCGGGACAGGAACCTACGAGCAGTACTTC. It is translated as CASSVAGTGTYEQYF.

The chain is built from TRBV4-3 and TRBJ2-7, with D tentatively TRBD1 (6 bases). V was trimmed by 3 bases and J by 1 base, leaving 10 bases between them. CDR1 LGHNA and CDR2 YSLEER come from the germline V gene. The CDR3 consists of 14 residues. This CDR3 is CASSQSTGSYEQYF. In DNA form, the CDR3 reads TGCGCCAGCAGCCAGTCCACAGGGTCCTACGAGCAGTACTTC.

J is TRBJ2-7 and V is TRBV7-2; D remains ambiguous. From germline, CDR1 is SGHTA and CDR2 FQGNSA. This CDR3 is 12 amino acids long. Trimming stripped 2 bases from V and 3 bases from J, with 5 bases between. CDR3 nucleotide sequence: TGTGCCAGCAGCTTACCAGACTACGAGCAGTACTTC. Amino acid sequence: CASSLPDYEQYF.

The chain couples TRBV7-9 to TRBJ1-2; a weak D match, TRBD1 (6 bases). Germline-derived CDR1 and CDR2 are SEHNR and FQNEAQ (reference sequence). Between the trimmed V and J ends, which lost 4 bases and 8 bases, there was a span of 17 bases. This CDR3 contains 14 residues. CDR3 loop: CASSSGGEDLGYTF. The CDR3 DNA reads as TGTGCCAGCAGCTCGGGGGGCGAGGATCTGGGCTACACCTTC.

This chain connects TRBV6-6 to TRBJ2-5; 15 nucleotides align to TRBD2. Germline CDR1 MNHNY, CDR2 SVGAGI (reference sequence). The junction had 4 bases not matched to a gene; V was cut back by 4 bases and J by 4 bases. CDR3 length equals 16 residues. The CDR3 DNA follows: TGTGCCAGCAGTTCCTCGGGACTAGCGGGGGGAGAGACCCAGTACTTC. Its translation: CASSSSGLAGGETQYF.

V gene TRBV4-1 combines with J gene TRBJ2-1; tentatively, D is TRBD2 (5 bases). CDR1 and CDR2 (germline): MGHRA, YSYEKL. There are 16 residues in the CDR3. The V and J ends lost 1 base and 3 bases respectively, with 13 bases between them. The CDR3 DNA sequence: TGCGCCAGCAGCCAAGGTCTTAGCGACGGCTACAATGAGCAGTTCTTC. It yields the protein CASSQGLSDGYNEQFF.